The entry that follows covers one T cell receptor beta chain sequence. Its antigen remains unknown. Some clones are missing from TCRdb's copy, which holds only in-frame ones; the method was immunoSEQ multiplex PCR. Altogether 85,000 to 110,000 clones are present, about 90% being singletons, with the ten largest covering 4% to 5.5%. The data stem from a study of T cell responses to AZD1222 COVID-19 vaccine. Study-wide points: The study identified only five to seven AZD1222 recipients as seropositive at baseline.

The CDR3 runs to 19 residues. From germline, CDR1 is SGHRS and CDR2 YFSETQ. V lost 2 bases and J lost 5, with 25 bases in between. The rearrangement links TRBV5-1 to TRBJ2-2; maybe TRBD1 (6 bases). The sequence came from an adult in good health. The sample here was peripheral blood, taken on day 0 of AZD1222 vaccination. For the CDR3, the DNA is TGCGCCAGCAGCTTAAATCGGGGCAGGGGTATATCGGTAACCGGGGAGCTGTTTTTT. Translating it yields CASSLNRGRGISVTGELFF.